This is a list of T cell receptor beta chains from one sample in a study of OX40 agonist ivuxolimab in advanced cancers. The method was immunoSEQ multiplex PCR; TCRdb's version includes in-frame clones alone and lacks a portion of them. The sample has around 56,000 clones; around 88% are singletons. The sample consisted of CD4+ or CD8+ T cells sorted from blood, taken in a trial of the OX40 agonist ivuxolimab. Receptors were obtained from an adult with an advanced solid tumor such as melanoma, head and neck, liver or kidney cancer. Each CDR3 is given with its conserved first and last residue. A D gene is named only where the DNA matches it firmly. Clone size is shown for a subset of rows, as once, few, many or a class of expanded clone.

>-|TRBJ2-2|TRBV6-5|-
TGTGCCAGCAGGGGGAACGCGAACACCGGGGAGCTGTTTTTT
CASRGNANTGELFF
>-|TRBJ1-5|TRBV7-2|-
TGTGCCAGCAGCTTAGAGGGGTCGAGCAATCAGCCCCAGCATTTT
CASSLEGSSNQPQHF
>TRBD1|TRBJ2-6|TRBV5-4|-
TGTGCCAGCACCACAGGGGTTGGGGCCAACGTCCTGACTTTC
CASTTGVGANVLTF
>-|TRBJ1-4|TRBV25-1|-
TGTGCCAGCAGTGGAGGCCTCGCGGCTAATGAAAAACTGTTTTTT
CASSGGLAANEKLFF
>-|TRBJ1-3|TRBV2|-
TGTGCCAGCCCCGGGACACCCTTCCACTCCTCTGGAAACACCATATATTTT
CASPGTPFHSSGNTIYF
>-|TRBJ1-2|TRBV10-2|-
TGCGCCAGCTGGGGCCCTCAGGACGGACCTAACTATGGCTACACCTTC
CASWGPQDGPNYGYTF
>-|TRBJ2-3|TRBV19|once
TGTGCCCGCCAGGGGGGCGGGGTGGCCACGCAGTATTTT
CARQGGGVATQYF
>TRBD2|TRBJ2-2|TRBV5-1|-
TGCGCCAGCGCGATGGGAGGGACGGGCCCCGGGGAGCTGTTTTTT
CASAMGGTGPGELFF
>-|TRBJ1-1|TRBV11-2|-
TGTGCCAGCAGGTTATACACGGACAACACTGAAGCTTTCTTT
CASRLYTDNTEAFF
>-|TRBJ2-3|TRBV11-2|-
TGTGCCACCTCAGACACAGATACGCAGTATTTT
CATSDTDTQYF